Listed below are T cell receptor beta chains from one sample, sequenced in a study of lymphopenia after photon versus proton radiotherapy. Assay used: immunoSEQ multiplex PCR; TCRdb lists only in-frame clones, some missing. Among roughly 41,000 clones listed, more than 70% were seen once. Sequencing used peripheral blood, obtained from a patient treated with photon-based radiotherapy. Source of these receptors: a man between 45 and 60 years old with gastric cancer. CDR3s include the opening cysteine and the closing phenylalanine or tryptophan. A D gene is named only where the DNA matches it firmly. The size of a clone is reported for some rows only, either as once, few or many, or as a class for expanded clones.

v_call: TRBV6-5; clone_size: NA; d_call: TRBD1; j_call: TRBJ1-5; cdr3_aa: CASSYSRGTGIQPQHF; cdr3_nt: TGTGCCAGCAGTTACTCACGAGGGACAGGGATTCAGCCCCAGCATTTT
v_call: TRBV7-3; clone_size: NA; d_call: TRBD1; j_call: TRBJ2-3; cdr3_aa: CASSFQTGGTDTQYF; cdr3_nt: TGTGCCAGCAGCTTCCAAACAGGGGGCACAGATACGCAGTATTTT
v_call: TRBV5-5; clone_size: few; d_call: TRBD1; j_call: TRBJ1-5; cdr3_aa: CASSLRAGGPNQPQHF; cdr3_nt: TGTGCCAGCAGCTTGAGGGCAGGGGGCCCAAATCAGCCCCAGCATTTT
v_call: TRBV5-1; clone_size: NA; d_call: TRBD2; j_call: TRBJ2-7; cdr3_aa: CASSLAGGNYEQYF; cdr3_nt: TGCGCCAGCAGCTTAGCGGGAGGGAACTACGAGCAGTACTTC
v_call: TRBV11-2; clone_size: NA; d_call: NA; j_call: TRBJ2-3; cdr3_aa: CASSLDPGISTDTQYF; cdr3_nt: TGTGCCAGCAGCTTAGATCCGGGTATAAGCACAGATACGCAGTATTTT
v_call: TRBV6-5; clone_size: NA; d_call: NA; j_call: TRBJ1-6; cdr3_aa: CASSYSIGQNNSPLHF; cdr3_nt: TGTGCCAGCAGTTACTCGATCGGACAGAATAATTCACCCCTCCACTTT
v_call: TRBV18; clone_size: NA; d_call: TRBD1; j_call: TRBJ2-1; cdr3_aa: CASSLGQTSYNEQFF; cdr3_nt: TGTGCCAGCTCACTGGGACAGACTTCCTACAATGAGCAGTTCTTC
v_call: TRBV6-5; clone_size: NA; d_call: TRBD1; j_call: TRBJ1-5; cdr3_aa: CASRDGTGGSQPQHF; cdr3_nt: TGTGCCAGCAGGGACGGGACAGGGGGCAGTCAGCCCCAGCATTTT
v_call: TRBV28; clone_size: NA; d_call: NA; j_call: TRBJ2-4; cdr3_aa: CASSLQGFGENIQYF; cdr3_nt: TGTGCCAGCAGTTTACAGGGGTTTGGGGAAAACATTCAGTACTTC
v_call: TRBV29-1; clone_size: NA; d_call: NA; j_call: TRBJ1-3; cdr3_aa: CSATGLGGTIYF; cdr3_nt: TGCAGCGCAACGGGACTCGGTGGCACCATATATTTT
v_call: TRBV29-1; clone_size: NA; d_call: NA; j_call: TRBJ2-5; cdr3_aa: CSGGGARGETQYF; cdr3_nt: TGCAGCGGAGGGGGGGCGAGGGGAGAGACCCAGTACTTC
v_call: TRBV25-1; clone_size: NA; d_call: NA; j_call: TRBJ2-2; cdr3_aa: CASRRDTGELFF; cdr3_nt: TGTGCCAGCAGGCGCGACACCGGGGAGCTGTTTTTT
v_call: TRBV10-3; clone_size: NA; d_call: TRBD2; j_call: TRBJ2-7; cdr3_aa: CAISVVTGGDEQYF; cdr3_nt: TGTGCCATCAGTGTTGTAACGGGAGGGGACGAGCAGTACTTC
v_call: TRBV7-2; clone_size: NA; d_call: TRBD2; j_call: TRBJ2-7; cdr3_aa: CASSLTLAGGSSYEQYF; cdr3_nt: TGTGCCAGCAGCTTGACGCTAGCGGGAGGGTCCTCCTACGAGCAGTACTTC
v_call: TRBV19; clone_size: NA; d_call: TRBD2; j_call: TRBJ2-1; cdr3_aa: CASTQGLAVYNEQFF; cdr3_nt: TGTGCCAGTACCCAGGGACTAGCGGTCTACAATGAGCAGTTCTTC
v_call: TRBV6-1; clone_size: NA; d_call: TRBD1; j_call: TRBJ1-6; cdr3_aa: CASARDRANSPLHF; cdr3_nt: TGTGCCAGCGCCCGGGACAGGGCTAATTCACCCCTCCACTTT
v_call: TRBV6-5; clone_size: once; d_call: TRBD1; j_call: TRBJ2-7; cdr3_aa: CASRRDSRPGEQYF; cdr3_nt: TGTGCCAGCAGACGGGACAGTCGACCGGGCGAGCAGTACTTC
v_call: TRBV30; clone_size: few; d_call: NA; j_call: TRBJ2-6; cdr3_aa: CACNTASGANVLTF; cdr3_nt: TGTGCCTGTAATACAGCCTCTGGGGCCAACGTCCTGACTTTC
v_call: TRBV5-4; clone_size: NA; d_call: TRBD1; j_call: TRBJ1-3; cdr3_aa: CASSLSGTGVSFSGNTIYF; cdr3_nt: TGTGCCAGCAGCCTTTCCGGGACAGGGGTCTCCTTCTCTGGAAACACCATATATTTT
v_call: TRBV9; clone_size: once; d_call: TRBD2; j_call: TRBJ2-7; cdr3_aa: CASSVGLAGNYEQYF; cdr3_nt: TGTGCCAGCAGCGTAGGACTAGCGGGAAATTACGAGCAGTACTTC
v_call: TRBV20-1; clone_size: NA; d_call: TRBD2; j_call: TRBJ2-5; cdr3_aa: CSGGLGGTQYF; cdr3_nt: TGCAGTGGGGGACTAGGCGGGACCCAGTACTTC
v_call: TRBV6-6; clone_size: NA; d_call: NA; j_call: TRBJ2-5; cdr3_aa: CASSAQETQYF; cdr3_nt: TGTGCCAGCAGTGCTCAAGAGACCCAGTACTTC
v_call: TRBV9; clone_size: NA; d_call: TRBD1; j_call: TRBJ2-5; cdr3_aa: CASSVATGGHETQYF; cdr3_nt: TGTGCCAGCAGCGTAGCGACAGGGGGCCACGAGACCCAGTACTTC
v_call: TRBV7-8; clone_size: few; d_call: TRBD2; j_call: TRBJ2-3; cdr3_aa: CASSLGRLAGASTDTQYF; cdr3_nt: TGTGCCAGCAGCTTAGGGCGACTAGCGGGAGCCAGCACAGATACGCAGTATTTT
v_call: TRBV27; clone_size: NA; d_call: TRBD1; j_call: TRBJ1-2; cdr3_aa: CASSSPRGPGTGKTFYGYTF; cdr3_nt: TGTGCCAGCAGTTCCCCGCGGGGACCCGGGACAGGGAAAACTTTCTATGGCTACACCTTC
v_call: TRBV29-1; clone_size: NA; d_call: TRBD1; j_call: TRBJ2-2; cdr3_aa: CSVRQGTGELFF; cdr3_nt: TGCAGCGTCCGACAGGGAACCGGGGAGCTGTTTTTT
v_call: TRBV4-2; clone_size: NA; d_call: TRBD1; j_call: TRBJ1-1; cdr3_aa: CASSQVRTGLNTEAFF; cdr3_nt: TGTGCCAGCAGCCAAGTCCGGACAGGGTTGAACACTGAAGCTTTCTTT
v_call: TRBV7-9; clone_size: NA; d_call: TRBD2; j_call: TRBJ2-1; cdr3_aa: CASSYGLAENNEQFF; cdr3_nt: TGTGCCAGCAGCTATGGACTAGCGGAGAACAATGAGCAGTTCTTC
v_call: TRBV19; clone_size: NA; d_call: NA; j_call: TRBJ2-1; cdr3_aa: CASSPRTGLRDEQFF; cdr3_nt: TGTGCCAGTAGTCCCCGGACGGGACTCCGCGATGAGCAGTTCTTC
v_call: TRBV7-6; clone_size: NA; d_call: TRBD2; j_call: TRBJ2-1; cdr3_aa: CASSLAVASGPSYNEQFF; cdr3_nt: TGTGCCAGCAGCTTAGCGGTGGCTAGCGGGCCCTCCTACAATGAGCAGTTCTTC
v_call: TRBV6-5; clone_size: NA; d_call: NA; j_call: TRBJ1-2; cdr3_aa: CASSYQRNYGYTF; cdr3_nt: TGTGCCAGCAGTTACCAGCGCAACTATGGCTACACCTTC
v_call: TRBV5-6; clone_size: NA; d_call: NA; j_call: TRBJ2-3; cdr3_aa: CASSLGVAEDTQYF; cdr3_nt: TGTGCCAGCAGCCTCGGGGTCGCGGAAGATACGCAGTATTTT
v_call: TRBV5-1; clone_size: NA; d_call: NA; j_call: TRBJ2-1; cdr3_aa: CASSLVLAIEQFF; cdr3_nt: TGCGCCAGCAGCTTGGTGCTAGCGATAGAGCAGTTCTTC
v_call: TRBV28; clone_size: NA; d_call: TRBD1; j_call: TRBJ1-1; cdr3_aa: CASRFTGGNTEAFF; cdr3_nt: TGTGCCAGCAGGTTCACAGGGGGGAACACTGAAGCTTTCTTT
v_call: TRBV28; clone_size: once; d_call: NA; j_call: TRBJ1-1; cdr3_aa: CASSLDSYTEAFF; cdr3_nt: TGTGCCAGCAGTCTGGACAGCTACACTGAAGCTTTCTTT
v_call: TRBV7-8; clone_size: NA; d_call: NA; j_call: TRBJ2-2; cdr3_aa: CASRPAGPNTGELFF; cdr3_nt: TGTGCCAGCAGGCCAGCCGGGCCGAACACCGGGGAGCTGTTTTTT
v_call: TRBV27; clone_size: NA; d_call: NA; j_call: TRBJ2-1; cdr3_aa: CASSLYPRVQGGSYNEQFF; cdr3_nt: TGTGCCAGCAGTTTATACCCCCGGGTTCAGGGCGGGTCGTACAATGAGCAGTTCTTC
v_call: TRBV7-2; clone_size: NA; d_call: TRBD2; j_call: TRBJ2-1; cdr3_aa: CASSLGLAGGAGNEQFF; cdr3_nt: TGTGCCAGCAGCTTAGGACTAGCGGGAGGGGCCGGGAATGAGCAGTTCTTC
v_call: TRBV5-1; clone_size: NA; d_call: NA; j_call: TRBJ2-5; cdr3_aa: CASSPTQGSQETQYF; cdr3_nt: TGCGCCAGCAGTCCAACACAGGGTTCACAAGAGACCCAGTACTTC
v_call: TRBV19; clone_size: NA; d_call: NA; j_call: TRBJ2-3; cdr3_aa: CASSNGFNTDTQYF; cdr3_nt: TGTGCCAGTAGTAACGGGTTCAACACAGATACGCAGTATTTT
v_call: TRBV30; clone_size: NA; d_call: NA; j_call: TRBJ1-1; cdr3_aa: CAWRTDTEAFF; cdr3_nt: TGTGCCTGGAGAACGGACACTGAAGCTTTCTTT
v_call: TRBV6-1; clone_size: once; d_call: NA; j_call: TRBJ2-5; cdr3_aa: CASSEVGVRQYF; cdr3_nt: TGTGCCAGCAGTGAAGTGGGGGTTCGACAGTACTTC
v_call: TRBV2; clone_size: NA; d_call: TRBD1; j_call: TRBJ1-3; cdr3_aa: CASDLIGGPNTIYF; cdr3_nt: TGTGCCAGCGATCTTATAGGGGGCCCGAACACCATATATTTT
v_call: TRBV4-3; clone_size: NA; d_call: NA; j_call: TRBJ2-7; cdr3_aa: CASSRTAGAYEQYF; cdr3_nt: TGCGCCAGCAGCCGGACAGCCGGGGCCTACGAGCAGTACTTC
v_call: TRBV7-9; clone_size: few; d_call: NA; j_call: TRBJ2-1; cdr3_aa: CASSLGGWGSYNEQFF; cdr3_nt: TGTGCCAGCAGCTTAGGGGGGTGGGGCTCCTACAATGAGCAGTTCTTC
v_call: TRBV19; clone_size: NA; d_call: NA; j_call: TRBJ1-5; cdr3_aa: CASSRGEAINQPQHF; cdr3_nt: TGTGCCAGTAGTCGAGGGGAGGCGATTAATCAGCCCCAGCATTTT
v_call: TRBV7-6; clone_size: once; d_call: TRBD2; j_call: TRBJ2-3; cdr3_aa: CASSLLPRTSGSRTDTQYF; cdr3_nt: TGTGCCAGCAGCTTACTCCCTCGGACTAGCGGGAGCCGCACAGATACGCAGTATTTT
v_call: TRBV29-1; clone_size: few; d_call: NA; j_call: TRBJ1-1; cdr3_aa: CSVAHRGSVDTEAFF; cdr3_nt: TGCAGCGTTGCACATAGGGGATCTGTAGACACTGAAGCTTTCTTT
v_call: TRBV29-1; clone_size: NA; d_call: NA; j_call: TRBJ2-3; cdr3_aa: CSVPWADHTDTQYF; cdr3_nt: TGCAGCGTTCCCTGGGCAGACCACACAGATACGCAGTATTTT
v_call: TRBV7-9; clone_size: NA; d_call: TRBD1; j_call: TRBJ1-2; cdr3_aa: CASSLQRDRVGYTF; cdr3_nt: TGTGCCAGCAGCCTACAGAGGGACAGGGTTGGCTACACCTTC
v_call: TRBV27; clone_size: NA; d_call: NA; j_call: TRBJ1-5; cdr3_aa: CASSLRRVEGNNQPQHF; cdr3_nt: TGTGCCAGCAGTTTACGACGCGTAGAGGGGAACAATCAGCCCCAGCATTTT
v_call: TRBV4-1; clone_size: NA; d_call: TRBD2; j_call: TRBJ2-7; cdr3_aa: CASSQNYLAGVLTEQYF; cdr3_nt: TGCGCCAGCAGCCAAAATTATCTAGCGGGAGTACTCACCGAGCAGTACTTC
v_call: TRBV9; clone_size: once; d_call: NA; j_call: TRBJ2-7; cdr3_aa: CASSLQGGPSYEQYF; cdr3_nt: TGTGCCAGCAGCTTACAGGGTGGCCCATCCTACGAGCAGTACTTC
v_call: TRBV19; clone_size: NA; d_call: TRBD1; j_call: TRBJ1-4; cdr3_aa: CASRGTGYSEKLFF; cdr3_nt: TGTGCCAGTAGGGGGACAGGGTACTCTGAAAAACTGTTTTTT